This T cell receptor (beta chain) was sequenced in a study of OX40 agonist ivuxolimab in advanced cancers. Study-wide background: Each patient was given ivuxolimab into a vein every 2 weeks, at 0.01 to 10 mg/kg. Regarding the study as a whole: The CD4+ and CD8+ T cells in the blood had expanded clonally by week 6 at 0.1 to 3.0 mg/kg. Relative to CD4+, CD8+ T cells held more expanded clones on average.

Generated by immunoSEQ multiplex PCR, the TCRdb table keeps only in-frame clones and is missing some. The data contain about 73,000 clones, 92% of them singletons. As regards this clone: What it binds is unknown.

The trim removed 4 bases at V and 5 bases at J, leaving 9 bases unmatched. Germline values: CDR1 SGHRS, CDR2 YFSETQ. The length of the CDR3 is 15 residues. The source was CD4+ or CD8+ T cells sorted from blood, collected in a trial of the OX40 agonist ivuxolimab. The chain recombines TRBV5-1 with TRBJ2-1, with 7 bases lining up with TRBD2. The clonotype was recovered from an adult with an advanced solid tumor such as melanoma, head and neck, liver or kidney cancer. CDR3 sequence: CASSPGRGEDNEQFF. The CDR3 DNA reads as TGCGCCAGCAGCCCAGGGAGGGGTGAGGACAATGAGCAGTTCTTC. The full variable domain, its missing parts supplied by reference TRBV5-1 and TRBJ2-1, is KAGVTQTPRYLIKTRGQQVTLSCSPISGHRSVSWYQQTPGQGLQFLFEYFSETQRNKGNFPGRFSGRQFSNSRSEMNVSTLELGDSALYLCASSPGRGEDNEQFFGPGTRLTVL.